These 3 T cell receptor beta chains share one sample of origin, sequenced in a study of radiotherapy plus CTLA-4 blockade in lung cancer. Sequencing was performed with immunoSEQ multiplex PCR; in TCRdb, only in-frame clones are kept and a portion is missing. This sample has around 120,000 clones, with 78% found just once. Specimen: peripheral blood, collected from a patient treated with radiotherapy plus ipilimumab. The receptors here all came from a human donor with non-small cell lung cancer who had a partial response to radiotherapy plus ipilimumab.

The chain links TRBV6-4 to TRBJ1-2, with D unresolved. The germline V gene encodes CDR1 MRHNA and CDR2 SNTAGT. The CDR3 consists of 18 residues. V lost 0 bases and J 4 bases, leaving 21 bases between the germline ends. In DNA form, the CDR3 reads TGTGCCAGCAGTGACTCCCCGGAGAACGGGATTCGGGGCTATGGCTACACCTTC. Amino acids: CASSDSPENGIRGYGYTF.

The rearrangement uses TRBV5-6 and TRBJ2-7, with TRBD1 identical over 10 bases. The CDR3 length is 14 residues. Germline CDR1 SGHDT, CDR2 YYEEEE. The trim removed 0 bases at V and 9 bases at J, leaving 6 bases unmatched. This CDR3 is CASSLVGQGGRQYF. As DNA, the CDR3 is TGTGCCAGCAGCTTGGTAGGACAGGGGGGTCGGCAGTACTTC.

Note on this clone: The sample contains more than one DNA sequence encoding this CDR3. CDR3 amino acids: CASSRDSQETQYF. The CDR3 bases are TGCGCCAGCAGCCGGGACAGCCAAGAGACCCAGTACTTC. This chain links TRBV10-1 with TRBJ2-5, with TRBD1 matching over 7 bases. CDR1 is WNHNN and CDR2 is SYGVQD in the germline V gene (reference sequence). The ends lost 6 bases at V and 1 base at J; junction bases unmatched: 2. The length of the CDR3 is 13 residues.